This T cell receptor beta chain came from a study of cytomegalovirus exposure and HLA in healthy donors. It was with 60 Vbeta and 13 Jbeta primers that the PCR ran. Sequenced by immunoSEQ multiplex PCR; TCRdb stores in-frame clones only, minus some. Of 150,000 to 200,000 clones in the sample, 75% are singletons; the top ten hold over 2.5%. In the case of this clone: Its target is not known.

Overall study findings and caveats: When a later analysis compared HLA-associated TCR beta chains with equally common others, the HLA-associated chains turned out to be more clonally expanded and to have lower generation probabilities. Analyzed later, association rates of TCRs varied across HLA loci, with DRB1 most and HLA-C fewest.

The sample taken for sequencing was PBMCs. The sequence came from a female donor in good health and CMV-seronegative.

The CDR3 loop reads CASSARLAGVGTDTQYF. The CDR3 DNA reads TGTGCCAGCAGCGCACGACTAGCGGGAGTGGGTACAGATACGCAGTATTTT. V gene TRBV9 combines with J gene TRBJ2-3; 12 nucleotides line up with TRBD2. The CDR3 has 17 residues. The V and J ends lost 3 bases and 3 bases, in that order; junction bases with no gene match: 8. The germline V gene encodes CDR1 SGDLS and CDR2 YYNGEE.